The 4 T cell receptor beta chains below come from one sample, sequenced in a study of a mutant IDH1 vaccine in newly diagnosed glioma. This sample's time point: baseline, week 1 (first vaccination visit). Treatment described: pre-vaccination baseline after standard-of-care therapy. The method was immunoSEQ multiplex PCR; TCRdb's version includes in-frame clones alone and lacks a portion of them. The table includes under 35,000 clones, more than 85% detected once. Sample: PBMCs, taken from a glioma patient treated with radiotherapy, temozolomide or both. These receptors originate from a middle-aged woman with glioma.

J is TRBJ2-5 and V is TRBV7-9, with 9 bases identical to TRBD1. Germline CDR1 is SEHNR and CDR2 is FQNEAQ (reference sequence). The length of the CDR3 is 15 residues. Germline trimming cut 1 base from V and 5 bases from J; bases unmatched to any gene: 5. The CDR3 loop reads CASSLDGTGHETQYF. The CDR3 region has the DNA TGTGCCAGCAGCTTAGATGGGACAGGGCACGAGACCCAGTACTTC. The variable domain in full, with the rest retrieved from reference TRBV7-9 and TRBJ2-5, is DTGVSQNPRHKITKRGQNVTFRCDPISEHNRLYWYRQTLGQGPEFLTYFQNEAQLEKSRLLSDRFSAERPKGSFSTLEIQRTEQGDSAMYLCASSLDGTGHETQYFGPGTRLLVL.

The rearrangement links TRBV28 to TRBJ2-3; D gene ambiguous. V lost 6 bases, J lost 4 bases, and 14 bases lay in between. CDR3 length: 14 residues. The germline CDR1 and CDR2 sequences are MDHEN and SYDVKM. The CDR3 protein is CASSLRATSDTQYF. The CDR3 nucleotides read TGTGCCAGCAGCTTACGGGCCACATCAGATACGCAGTATTTT. Full variable domain (missing parts from reference TRBV28 and TRBJ2-3): DVKVTQSSRYLVKRTGEKVFLECVQDMDHENMFWYRQDPGLGLRLIYFSYDVKMKEKGDIPEGYSVSREKKERFSLILESASTNQTSMYLCASSLRATSDTQYFGPGTRLTVL.

The chain has TRBV29-1 and TRBJ2-5, with D uncertain. Germline loops: CDR1 SQVTM, CDR2 ANQGSEA. This CDR3 spans 13 amino acids. V was trimmed by 2 bases and J by 4 bases, leaving 11 bases between them. CDR3 amino acids: CSVERQNIETQYF. The CDR3 nucleotides read TGCAGCGTTGAACGGCAGAATATAGAGACCCAGTACTTC.

V usage is TRBV4-1 and J usage is TRBJ1-5, with a tentative D call TRBD1 (5 bases). The germline gives CDR1 MGHRA, CDR2 YSYEKL. This CDR3 has 14 residues. Trimming removed 4 bases from V and 5 bases from J, with 12 bases in between. The CDR3 DNA sequence: TGCGCCAGCAGCCGGGGACCGGGGGATCAGCCCCAGCATTTT. Its translation: CASSRGPGDQPQHF.